This T cell receptor beta chain was obtained from a study of blood T cells in healthy people across ages. General observations from the study: Older individuals had lower TCR beta diversity per million T cells (the decline was roughly linear).

PCR was performed a second time for about 7 to 11 cycles using a sample-barcoded 5' primer and a J-beta primer mix. TCRdb ran MiXCR on the 5' RACE reads and lists one entry per CDR3 protein. Here the sample spans about 1 million distinct CDR3 sequences, 40% to 55% being singletons. With respect to this clonotype: Its antigen is not known.

The V gene end was trimmed by 3 bases and the J gene end by 4 bases; junction bases not matched to a gene: 4. The V gene's germline CDR1 is SGHKS and CDR2 YYEKEE (reference sequence). The CDR3 contains 14 residues. V is TRBV5-5 and J is TRBJ2-3, with 8 bases aligning to TRBD2. The TCR sequence derives from a woman aged 60-75 years in good health. The specimen sequenced was blood. The CDR3, as DNA: TGTGCCAGCAGCTGGGGACTAGAATCAGATACGCAGTATTTT. Translating it yields CASSWGLESDTQYF. The full variable domain, completed using reference TRBV5-5 and TRBJ2-3, is DAGVTQSPTHLIKTRGQQVTLRCSPISGHKSVSWYQQVLGQGPQFIFQYYEKEERGRGNFPDRFSARQFPNYSSELNVNALLLGDSALYLCASSWGLESDTQYFGPGTRLTVL.